A single TCR beta chain is shown here with its context. Its specificity is not known. This entry is derived from a study of cytomegalovirus exposure and HLA in healthy donors. Study-wide results and caveats: Sequencing likely generated an artifact that appeared as a cluster of highly shared sequence variants.

Primers for the PCR totalled 60 Vbeta and 13 Jbeta. Sequencing used immunoSEQ multiplex PCR; TCRdb keeps in-frame clones, though not all of them. The sample has about 150,000 clones; more than 75% are singletons. The source of this sequence is a man aged 25 to 45 in good health and CMV-seropositive. Sequencing was performed on PBMCs.

The CDR3 coding sequence is TGTGCCAGCAGCGCCAGGGGGCAAAACTACGAGCAGTACTTC. It specifies CASSARGQNYEQYF. The chain links TRBV11-3 to TRBJ2-7; 8 positions agree with TRBD1. Germline loops: CDR1 SGHNT, CDR2 YENEEA. CDR3 length equals 14 residues. The V and J ends lost 5 bases and 3 bases, in that order; junction bases with no gene match: 6.